This TCR beta chain was found in a study of blood T cell repertoires in COVID-19. Study-level information: Sites across the United States, Italy and Spain contributed samples from acute and convalescent COVID-19. In each case, the material was cDNA or gDNA derived from T cells, B-cell-depleted T cells, or PBMCs.

As handled by the study authors: Quantification of nucleated cells was approximated via reference gene primer amplification. Only in-frame clones appear in the TCRdb table, and some are missing; sequencing was by immunoSEQ multiplex PCR. The V and J calls and clone size are taken from that table; D and trimming were inferred from the DNA. The sample lists about 240,000 clones; roughly four fifths were seen once. The germline gives CDR1 LGHDT, CDR2 YNNKEL (reference sequence). V lost 2 bases to trimming and J lost 4 bases; unmatched junction nucleotides: 5. The CDR3 length is 16 residues. This chain links TRBV3-1 (or the pseudogene TRBV3-2) with TRBJ2-2, with TRBD1 matching over 9 bases. The specimen sequenced was peripheral blood. This receptor was obtained from a man aged 30 to 45 who had recovered from COVID-19. CDR3 nucleotides: TGTGCCAGCAGCCAAACAGGGGGCGCGACCACCGGGGAGCTGTTTTTT. Translating it yields CASSQTGGATTGELFF.